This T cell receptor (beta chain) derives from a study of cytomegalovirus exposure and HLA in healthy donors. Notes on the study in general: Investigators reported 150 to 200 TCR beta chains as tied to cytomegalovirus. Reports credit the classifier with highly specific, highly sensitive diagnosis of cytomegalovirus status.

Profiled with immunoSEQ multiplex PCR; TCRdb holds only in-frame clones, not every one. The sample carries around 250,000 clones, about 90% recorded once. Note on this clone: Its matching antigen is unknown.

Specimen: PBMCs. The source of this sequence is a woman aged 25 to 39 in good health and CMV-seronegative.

CDR3 region: CASSIVGTDYQPQHF. The CDR3 DNA reads TGTGCCAGTAGTATAGTCGGGACAGATTATCAGCCCCAGCATTTT. The gene calls are TRBV19 and TRBJ1-5; 7 nucleotides line up with TRBD1. CDR3 length: 15 amino acids. CDR1 and CDR2 from the germline V gene are LNHDA and SQIVND (reference sequence). The trim removed 1 base at V and 5 bases at J, leaving 5 bases unmatched.